Presented here are 5 T cell receptor beta chains from one specimen sequenced in a study of cytomegalovirus exposure and HLA in healthy donors. Vbeta (60) and Jbeta (13) primers were used in the PCR. TCRdb's table, derived via immunoSEQ multiplex PCR, lists solely in-frame clones and lacks some. The top ten clones hold approximately 7% of a sample with roughly 80,000 clones, around two thirds of them seen once. The sample taken for sequencing was PBMCs. The receptors originated from a woman aged 50 to 60 in good health and CMV-seropositive.

The CDR3 reads CASSFRAGELFF. CDR3 bases: TGTGCCAGCAGCTTTCGGGCCGGGGAGCTGTTTTTT. V and J are TRBV7-9 and TRBJ2-2; no clear D gene. Germline V lookup: CDR1 SEHNR, CDR2 FQNEAQ (reference sequence). This CDR3 spans 12 amino acids. Trimming pared 3 bases from V and 6 bases from J, leaving 5 bases between.

This rearrangement joins TRBV28 to TRBJ2-5; tentative D call: TRBD1 (6 bases). This CDR3 contains 15 residues. The germline V gene encodes CDR1 MDHEN and CDR2 SYDVKM. The germline V and J ends were trimmed by 6 bases and 2 bases, with 16 bases remaining between them. CDR3 DNA: TGTGCCAGCAGCCCCGGAACAGGGCAACAAGAGACCCAGTACTTC. Protein sequence: CASSPGTGQQETQYF.

The chain has TRBV5-1 and TRBJ1-2; a weak D match, TRBD1 (5 bases). Trimming removed 3 bases at V and 8 bases at J, with 8 bases between. This CDR3 comprises 11 residues. Germline CDR1 reads SGHRS; CDR2 reads YFSETQ. The CDR3 sequence: CASSWGDGYTF. CDR3 nucleotide sequence: TGCGCCAGCAGCTGGGGGGACGGCTACACCTTC. Together with reference TRBV5-1 and TRBJ1-2, the CDR3 gives the full variable domain: KAGVTQTPRYLIKTRGQQVTLSCSPISGHRSVSWYQQTPGQGLQFLFEYFSETQRNKGNFPGRFSGRQFSNSRSEMNVSTLELGDSALYLCASSWGDGYTFGSGTRLTVV.

This chain joins TRBV6-1 and TRBJ2-5, with D hard to call. Germline V lookup: CDR1 MNHNS, CDR2 SASEGT. Trimming cost V 1 base and J 5 bases, with 8 bases left between them. This CDR3 spans 13 amino acids. This CDR3 is CASSEVGLETQYF. For the CDR3, the DNA is TGTGCCAGCAGTGAAGTCGGGTTGGAGACCCAGTACTTC.

This chain uses TRBV28 with TRBJ2-3; 12 bases fit TRBD2. V was clipped by 1 base and J by 3 bases; unmatched bases: 14. CDR3 size: 20 residues. Germline CDR1 MDHEN, CDR2 SYDVKM. CDR3 in DNA: TGTGCCAGCAGTTTATTGGGACCTAGCGGGGGGGCCGGAGGAACAGATACGCAGTATTTT. This encodes CASSLLGPSGGAGGTDTQYF. The full variable domain, rest sourced from reference TRBV28 and TRBJ2-3, is DVKVTQSSRYLVKRTGEKVFLECVQDMDHENMFWYRQDPGLGLRLIYFSYDVKMKEKGDIPEGYSVSREKKERFSLILESASTNQTSMYLCASSLLGPSGGAGGTDTQYFGPGTRLTVL.